The 2 T cell receptor beta chains listed next were all sequenced from one sample in a study of T cell responses to AZD1222 COVID-19 vaccine. Profiling relied on immunoSEQ multiplex PCR, and the TCRdb table lists in-frame clones only, not all of them. This sample carries 75,000 to 90,000 clones, 70% to 85% of them seen once, and the ten largest clones take around 21%. The sample was peripheral blood, taken on day 0 of AZD1222 vaccination. The receptors were gathered from an adult in good health.

This clone was detected only a few times. The CDR3 sequence: CATSKSRSDEQFF. CDR3 coding DNA: TGTGCCACCAGCAAGTCCCGCTCCGATGAGCAGTTCTTC. The genes are TRBV15 and TRBJ2-1, with D unresolved. The CDR3 has 13 amino acids. V lost 4 bases to trimming and J lost 8 bases, with 12 bases between them. Germline CDR1 is LNHNV and CDR2 is YYDKDF (reference sequence).

A note on this clone: Other DNA sequences within the sample encode an identical CDR3. The chain links TRBV7-9 to TRBJ1-3; perhaps TRBD1 as D (5 bases). CDR1 is SEHNR and CDR2 is FQNEAQ in the germline V gene (reference sequence). CDR3 length equals 14 residues. V was shortened by 1 base and J by 3 bases, with 7 bases between the two germline ends. The CDR3, as DNA: TGTGCCAGCAGCTTAGGGGGCAGTGGAAACACCATATATTTT. Protein: CASSLGGSGNTIYF.